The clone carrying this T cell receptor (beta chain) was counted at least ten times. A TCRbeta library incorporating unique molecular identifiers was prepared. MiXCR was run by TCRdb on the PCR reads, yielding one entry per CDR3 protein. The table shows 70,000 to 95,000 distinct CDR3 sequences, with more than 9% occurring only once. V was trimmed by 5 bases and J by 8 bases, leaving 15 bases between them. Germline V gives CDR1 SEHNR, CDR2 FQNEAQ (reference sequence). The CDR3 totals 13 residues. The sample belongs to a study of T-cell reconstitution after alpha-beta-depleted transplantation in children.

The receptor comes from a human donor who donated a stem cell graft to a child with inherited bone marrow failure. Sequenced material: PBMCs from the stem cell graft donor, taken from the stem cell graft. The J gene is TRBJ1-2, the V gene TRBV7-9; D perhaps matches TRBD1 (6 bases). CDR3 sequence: CASSTQGPGGYTF. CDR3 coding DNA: TGTGCCAGCAGCACACAGGGCCCCGGGGGCTACACCTTC.